These T cell receptor beta chains were read from a single sample in a study of monozygotic twins with inflammatory bowel disease. From the 5' RACE reads, TCRdb lists one entry per CDR3 protein and no DNA. Recorded for this sample: about 130,000 distinct CDR3 sequences. Sequenced input: blood. The receptors here all came from a human donor with ulcerative colitis or Crohn's disease, or a healthy co-twin of an affected twin (not recorded which). Each CDR3 is given with its conserved first and last residue.

J,V,CDR3
TRBJ2-1,TRBV29-1,CSVLADGYNEQFF
TRBJ1-1,TRBV11-2,CASSLDQGGLTEAFF
TRBJ2-1,TRBV2,CASSLAGVSYNEQFF
TRBJ1-5,TRBV27,CASSPRRGQGNTNQPQHF
TRBJ2-1,TRBV20-1,CSARDLLAGEQFF
TRBJ2-2,TRBV29-1,CSVDGGLNTGELFF
TRBJ2-3,TRBV5-5,CASTLAGGPGDTQYF
TRBJ2-2,TRBV30,CASTSGVRFGELFF
TRBJ2-7,TRBV9,CASSVDASGRSYEQYF
TRBJ2-7,TRBV27,CASHGRGFNEQYF
TRBJ1-4,TRBV28,CASSFGQNGEKLFF
TRBJ2-7,TRBV29-1,CSAGEAYEQYF
TRBJ1-5,TRBV7-9,CASSSDGRSNQPQHF
TRBJ2-3,TRBV5-1,CASSSTAGLAGGTDTQYF
TRBJ1-1,TRBV10-3,CAIKPPGPTNTEAFF
TRBJ2-4,TRBV20-1,CGYRESAKNIQYF
TRBJ1-2,TRBV21-1,CASRDSDSLTHPHGYTF
TRBJ2-3,TRBV4-1,CASHLGDTQYF
TRBJ1-2,TRBV7-9,CASSFQGSYGYTF
TRBJ2-5,TRBV7-9,CASSPLGRFQETQYF
TRBJ2-3,TRBV28,CASSHQVTDTQYF
TRBJ2-2,TRBV10-3,CAISGDRDHTGELFF
TRBJ2-7,TRBV23-1,CASSQSGPVAGCNYEQYF
TRBJ2-2,TRBV5-1,CASSLGAPANTGELFF
TRBJ1-4,TRBV24-1,CATSDATGGNEKLFF